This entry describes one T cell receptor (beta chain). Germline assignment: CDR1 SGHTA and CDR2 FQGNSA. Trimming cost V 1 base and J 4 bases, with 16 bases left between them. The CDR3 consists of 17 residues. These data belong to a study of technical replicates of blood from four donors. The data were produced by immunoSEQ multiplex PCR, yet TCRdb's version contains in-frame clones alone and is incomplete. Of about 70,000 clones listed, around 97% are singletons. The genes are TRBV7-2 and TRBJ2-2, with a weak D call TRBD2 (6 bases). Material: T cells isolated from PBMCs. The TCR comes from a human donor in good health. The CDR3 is CASSLGTLLASTGELFF. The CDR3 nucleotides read TGTGCCAGCAGCTTAGGGACTTTACTAGCAAGCACCGGGGAGCTGTTTTTT.